What follows are 10 T cell receptor beta chains derived from one specimen sequenced in a study of shared clonotypes between healthy human individuals. The data were produced by immunoSEQ multiplex PCR, yet TCRdb's version contains in-frame clones alone and is incomplete. There are hundreds of thousands of clones in the sample; 77% occur only once, and about 12% lies in the top ten. The specimen sequenced was PBMCs. The receptors stem from a woman aged 35 to 49 in good health. Some clones in this sample may be carry-over from other donors' samples.

This clone has just a few counts. The rearrangement uses TRBV28 and TRBJ1-1; D is undetermined. CDR3 size: 14 residues. Germline V gene lookup returns CDR1 MDHEN and CDR2 SYDVKM. The V end lost 5 bases, the J end lost 5 bases, and 15 bases lay between the germline ends. CDR3 DNA: TGTGCCAGCAGTCCCCCGGGGAGCGGGACTGAAGCTTTCTTT. Protein product: CASSPPGSGTEAFF.

This clone was seen many times. At the DNA level, this CDR3 is encoded by other sequences in the same sample as well. The chain uses TRBV30 and TRBJ2-7; possibly TRBD1 for D (6 bases). The V end lost 1 base, the J end lost 4 bases, and 8 bases lay between the germline ends. The germline gives CDR1 GTSNPN, CDR2 SVGIG (reference sequence). The CDR3 runs to 12 residues. The CDR3 here is CAWSGGRYEQYF. For the CDR3, the DNA is TGTGCCTGGAGTGGGGGGCGTTACGAGCAGTACTTC.

Comments on this clone: Just one base apart from a much larger clone, this may be a read error. The gene calls are TRBV9 and TRBJ2-7, with TRBD1 as a possible D gene (5 bases). This CDR3 has 14 amino acids. CDR1 is SGDLS and CDR2 is YYNGEE in the germline V gene. The CDR3 sequence: CASSVQGVPYEQHF. CDR3 coding DNA: TGTGCCAGCAGCGTACAGGGCGTTCCCTACGAGCAGCACTTC.

CDR3 amino acids: CASSSGLAIETQYF. In DNA, the CDR3 is TGTGCCAGCAGCTCGGGACTAGCGATAGAGACCCAGTACTTC. This chain joins TRBV7-2 and TRBJ2-5, with 10 bases aligning to TRBD2. This CDR3 region has 14 residues. J lost 4 bases, V lost 4 bases, and 3 bases had no gene match. Germline V gene lookup returns CDR1 SGHTA and CDR2 FQGNSA.

On this clone: The identical CDR3 is also encoded by other nucleotide sequences in the sample. V and J are TRBV28 and TRBJ2-7; 7 nucleotides match TRBD1. CDR3 length: 14 amino acids. CDR1 MDHEN and CDR2 SYDVKM come from the germline V gene. Germline trimming cut 7 bases from V and 0 bases from J; bases unmatched to any gene: 6. In nucleotides, the CDR3 is TGTGCCAGCACCCCGGACAGGACCTCCTACGAGCAGTACTTC. Translated: CASTPDRTSYEQYF.

Comments on this clone: Given a far larger clone just one base away, this is likely a sequencing read error. The CDR3 does not end in the conserved phenylalanine or tryptophan, so this is likely a read error. This chain joins TRBV4-3 and TRBJ2-7; D possibly corresponds to TRBD2 (5 bases). V was pared by 1 base and J by 3 bases, with 7 bases between. Germline V lookup: CDR1 LGHNA, CDR2 YSLEER. The CDR3 has 13 residues. The CDR3 here is CASSQGGYYEQYS. The CDR3 bases are TGCGCCAGCAGCCAAGGAGGGTACTACGAGCAGTACTCC.

The table lists this clone with a few counts. The chain carries TRBV6-1 and TRBJ1-1; D gene uncertain. This CDR3 contains 12 residues. Trimming took off 2 bases at V and 7 bases at J, with 8 bases between the two ends. Germline loops: CDR1 MNHNS, CDR2 SASEGT. CDR3 nucleotides: TGTGCCAGCAGTGAAAACTTGGTTGAAGCTTTCTTT. Protein product: CASSENLVEAFF.

Regarding this clone: This CDR3 is also generated by other DNA sequences in the sample. The rearrangement joins TRBV19 to TRBJ1-3; 7 positions match TRBD1. Trimming removed 10 bases from V and 0 bases from J; junction bases left unmatched: 9. Germline V CDR1 and CDR2: LNHDA, SQIVND (reference sequence). The CDR3 runs to 15 residues. For the CDR3, the DNA is TGTGCCACCTCGCAGGGGGGAAGCTCTGGAAACACCATATATTTT. Translating gives CATSQGGSSGNTIYF.

The sample holds one count of this clone. This sequence joins TRBV30 and TRBJ2-7, with TRBD2 matching 9 bases. This CDR3 is built from 17 residues. The germline CDR1 and CDR2 sequences are GTSNPN and SVGIG (reference sequence). Trimming removed 4 bases from V and 0 bases from J; junction bases left unmatched: 13. CDR3 nucleotide sequence: TGTGCCTGGATACCGCGGAGGCGACTAGCGGACTCCTACGAGCAGTACTTC. Translation gives CAWIPRRRLADSYEQYF.

The chain recombines TRBV14 with TRBJ2-7, with D uncertain. The tail of the sequence fits TRBJ2-5 better, so the J call may be wrong. The CDR3 is 11 amino acids. CDR1 and CDR2 (germline): SGHDN, FVKESK. The CDR3: CASSQQETQYF. The CDR3 nucleotides are TGTGCCAGCAGCCAACAAGAGACCCAGTACTTC.